This TCR beta chain appears in the sequencing data of a study of blood T cell repertoires in COVID-19. Germline CDR1 reads MNHEY; CDR2 reads SVGEGT. CDR3 length: 12 residues. Trimming took 5 bases from V and 9 from J; bases not matched to a gene: 6. TCRdb's copy holds only in-frame clones and misses some; the assay was immunoSEQ multiplex PCR. The data contain some 150,000 clones, 77% of them singletons. Material: peripheral blood. This sequence joins TRBV6-2 or TRBV6-3 and TRBJ2-5; 7 bases are a match to TRBD1. This TCR came from a woman in her forties or fifties with active or convalescent COVID-19. The CDR3 here is CASSTVQGAQYF. CDR3 nucleotide sequence: TGTGCCAGCAGTACAGTGCAGGGGGCCCAGTACTTC.